The present TCR beta chain was sequenced within a study of cytomegalovirus exposure and HLA in healthy donors. Concerning this clone itself: Antigen unknown.

Germline V gene sequence: CDR1 SGHAT, CDR2 FQNNGV. Trimming cost V 1 base and J 5 bases; bases outside gene matches: 7. There are 15 residues in the CDR3. The study ran its PCR with 60 Vbeta and 13 Jbeta primers. Profiling relied on immunoSEQ multiplex PCR, and the TCRdb table lists in-frame clones only, not all of them. The table shows 100,000 to 150,000 clones, with under 20% occurring only once. Whole-study results and caveats: The authors considered a cluster of highly shared sequence variants likely to be a sequencing artifact. For presence/absence analyses, sequencing depth was assumed to be roughly uniform across donors. Later analysis reportedly placed an Asian-associated ancestry cluster below the roughly 690-donor mean in N-insertions. The study labeled about 160 TCR beta chains cytomegalovirus-associated.

The source is a female donor in good health and CMV-seropositive. This chain links TRBV11-2 with TRBJ2-7; 8 bases match TRBD2. Sample: PBMCs. In DNA form, the CDR3 reads TGTGCCAGCAGCTTAGTCTGGACTAGCACACACGAGCAGTACTTC. This translates into CASSLVWTSTHEQYF.